What follows are 2 T cell receptor beta chains derived from one specimen sequenced in a study of blood T cell repertoires in COVID-19. Profiling relied on immunoSEQ multiplex PCR, and the TCRdb table lists in-frame clones only, not all of them. The sample lists approximately 280,000 clones; roughly 86% were seen once. What was sequenced was PBMCs or T cells enriched from blood (not recorded which). These receptors were obtained from a woman aged 55 to 70 who had recovered from COVID-19.

V is TRBV6-1 and J is TRBJ2-1, with D maybe TRBD2 (6 bases). The CDR3 length is 16 residues. V shed 2 bases and J shed 1 base, with 12 bases lying between them. Looked up from germline, CDR1 is MNHNS and CDR2 is SASEGT. DNA of the CDR3: TGTGCCAGCAGTGAACACGGGAGAGGGTCCTACAATGAGCAGTTCTTC. Translated, it gives CASSEHGRGSYNEQFF.

The genes are TRBV2 and TRBJ1-1, with 8 bases aligning to TRBD1. This CDR3 comprises 13 residues. Trimming removed 7 bases from V and 2 bases from J; junction bases left unmatched: 3. CDR1 and CDR2 from the germline V gene are SNHLY and FYNNEI. The CDR3 spells CASKGQANTEAFF. The DNA for the CDR3 is TGTGCCAGCAAGGGACAGGCCAACACTGAAGCTTTCTTT.